Sequencing of this T cell receptor (beta chain) was carried out in a study of cytomegalovirus exposure and HLA in healthy donors. This PCR relied on a set of 60 Vbeta primers and 13 Jbeta primers. Clones were read by immunoSEQ multiplex PCR, and TCRdb kept only the in-frame ones, dropping some. Counted here are approximately 140,000 clones, roughly 75% occurring once; the ten biggest clones make up approximately 6.2%. This CDR3 is built from 14 residues. Trimming shortened V by 4 bases and J by 5 bases, and 14 bases separated the two germline ends. Per germline, CDR1 SNHLY and CDR2 FYNNEI. This TCR was sampled from a man in his forties in good health and CMV-seropositive. The J gene is TRBJ2-5, the V gene TRBV2; no clear D gene. Sequencing was done on a sample of PBMCs. The CDR3 region has the DNA TGTGCCAGCAGTGTTATCGGTATGGTTGAGACCCAGTACTTC. It translates to CASSVIGMVETQYF.